Shown below are 27 T cell receptor beta chains from a single sample sequenced in a study of monozygotic twins with inflammatory bowel disease. TCRdb reprocessed the 5' RACE reads, keeping one entry per CDR3 protein, no DNA. There are approximately 400,000 distinct CDR3 sequences in the sample, with 2.4% held by the top ten. Sequencing was carried out using blood. All receptors derive from a human donor with ulcerative colitis or Crohn's disease, or a healthy co-twin of an affected twin (not recorded which).

The V and J genes are TRBV7-6 and TRBJ1-6; the TRBD1 assignment by TCRdb is unverifiable without DNA. The CDR3 spans 13 residues. CDR1 and CDR2 from the germline V gene are SGHVS and FNYEAQ. CDR3 protein: CASSSTGGSPLHF.

The rearrangement uses TRBV20-1 and TRBJ2-5; TCRdb designates TRBD1, a call that cannot be tested without DNA. The germline V gene encodes CDR1 DFQATT and CDR2 SNEGSKA (reference sequence). This CDR3 spans 12 amino acids. The CDR3 protein is CSVGAPQETQYF.

This CDR3 reads CASSFLAEVNTGELFF. The rearrangement links TRBV7-9 to TRBJ2-2; absent DNA, TCRdb's TRBD2 call cannot be checked. CDR3 length: 16 amino acids. Germline CDR1 and CDR2: SEHNR and FQNEAQ (reference sequence). The full variable domain, rest sourced from reference TRBV7-9 and TRBJ2-2, is DTGVSQNPRHKITKRGQNVTFRCDPISEHNRLYWYRQTLGQGPEFLTYFQNEAQLEKSRLLSDRFSAERPKGSFSTLEIQRTEQGDSAMYLCASSFLAEVNTGELFFGEGSRLTVL.

V is TRBV6-1 and J is TRBJ2-5; TCRdb calls TRBD2, which cannot be checked without DNA. This CDR3 has 16 residues. The germline gives CDR1 MNHNS, CDR2 SASEGT. The CDR3 loop reads CASSGETNPTTETQYF.

The chain links TRBV7-2 to TRBJ2-7; checking the TCRdb D call of TRBD1 is not possible without DNA. Germline CDR1 reads SGHTA; CDR2 reads FQGNSA. The CDR3 totals 14 residues. CDR3 sequence: CASSPDAHRYEQYF.

V is TRBV7-2 and J is TRBJ1-1; lacking DNA, the TRBD1 call made by TCRdb goes unchecked. Per the germline V gene, CDR1 is SGHTA and CDR2 is FQGNSA. The CDR3 sequence is 16 residues long. The CDR3 sequence: CASIERGQGTYTEAFF.

This chain joins TRBV27 and TRBJ2-7. CDR1 MNHEY and CDR2 SMNVEV come from the germline V gene (reference sequence). CDR3 length: 13 amino acids. CDR3 residues: CASSRTSTYEQYF.

The rearrangement uses TRBV12-3 or TRBV12-4 and TRBJ1-4; TCRdb picks TRBD1, but there is no DNA to check that call. The CDR3 has 14 amino acids. CDR3 residues: CASSFGAYNEKLFF.

The genes are TRBV3-1 and TRBJ1-1. The CDR3 spans 14 residues. From germline, CDR1 is LGHDT and CDR2 YNNKEL (reference sequence). The CDR3 protein is CASSPKRANAEAFF. The variable domain in full, completed from reference TRBV3-1 and TRBJ1-1, reads DTAVSQTPKYLVTQMGNDKSIKCEQNLGHDTMYWYKQDSKKFLKIMFSYNNKELIINETVPNRFSPKSPDKAHLNLHINSLELGDSAVYFCASSPKRANAEAFFGQGTRLTVV.

The chain combines TRBV20-1 with TRBJ2-7; TCRdb picks TRBD1, but there is no DNA to check that call. Germline V gene data show CDR1 as DFQATT and CDR2 as SNEGSKA (reference sequence). The CDR3 has 15 amino acids. The CDR3 loop reads CSARALGTGGDEQYF.

The genes are TRBV29-1 and TRBJ2-2. Germline lookup yields CDR1 SQVTM and CDR2 ANQGSEA. There are 14 residues in the CDR3. CDR3 amino acids: CSVETTVNTGELFF.

The V and J genes are TRBV5-5 and TRBJ1-1. CDR1 SGHKS and CDR2 YYEKEE come from the germline V gene (reference sequence). This CDR3 is built from 15 residues. This CDR3 is CASSLAQIRNTEAFF. Combining the CDR3 with reference TRBV5-5 and TRBJ1-1 gives the whole variable domain DAGVTQSPTHLIKTRGQQVTLRCSPISGHKSVSWYQQVLGQGPQFIFQYYEKEERGRGNFPDRFSARQFPNYSSELNVNALLLGDSALYLCASSLAQIRNTEAFFGQGTRLTVV.

V usage is TRBV14 and J usage is TRBJ2-3; TCRdb indicates TRBD2, and absent DNA this call remains unverified. This CDR3 is 15 amino acids long. CDR1 is SGHDN, CDR2 FVKESK, per germline. The CDR3 protein is CASSQDQGETDTQYF.

The V and J genes are TRBV7-3 and TRBJ1-1; TCRdb's D call of TRBD1 is untestable without DNA. The germline gives CDR1 SGHTA, CDR2 FQGTGA. The CDR3 totals 15 residues. The CDR3 is CASSSTTVGPTEAFF.

The V call is TRBV20-1, the J call TRBJ2-5; the TCRdb call, TRBD1, lacks DNA for checking. Germline V gives CDR1 DFQATT, CDR2 SNEGSKA (reference sequence). The CDR3 length is 13 residues. This CDR3 is CSARSKGGETQYF.

The CDR3: CASSPSGSYEQYF. This rearrangement joins TRBV7-9 to TRBJ2-7; TCRdb selects TRBD2, and the lack of DNA leaves this call unchecked. Germline V gene sequence: CDR1 SEHNR, CDR2 FQNEAQ (reference sequence). The CDR3 spans 13 residues.

This chain uses TRBV20-1 with TRBJ1-2; TCRdb's D call of TRBD1 is untestable without DNA. CDR3 length: 14 residues. Germline CDR1 reads DFQATT; CDR2 reads SNEGSKA (reference sequence). This CDR3 reads CSARDPGQVVGYTF.

The chain is built from TRBV27 and TRBJ1-1; TCRdb lists TRBD1, though no DNA is available to test this call. The length of the CDR3 is 15 residues. Germline V gives CDR1 MNHEY, CDR2 SMNVEV (reference sequence). The CDR3 loop reads CASRSSKLGQTEAFF.

The chain employs TRBV16 and TRBJ1-2. CDR3 length: 13 amino acids. The germline gives CDR1 KGHSY, CDR2 FQNENV. The CDR3 spells CASSQGRAGGYTF.

V and J are TRBV7-2 and TRBJ2-5; there is no DNA to check the TCRdb D call of TRBD1. The CDR3 contains 14 residues. Germline-derived CDR1 and CDR2 are SGHTA and FQGNSA. CDR3: CASSPTQGGKTQYF.

This sequence joins TRBV29-1 and TRBJ2-7; the D call of TRBD1 rests on TCRdb alone, since no DNA is present to check it. Germline loops: CDR1 SQVTM, CDR2 ANQGSEA. This CDR3 region has 13 residues. The CDR3 loop is CSVEGQGRAEQYF.

The J gene is TRBJ2-3, the V gene TRBV20-1; lacking DNA, the TRBD2 call made by TCRdb goes unchecked. Per the germline V gene, CDR1 is DFQATT and CDR2 is SNEGSKA (reference sequence). The CDR3 covers 18 residues. The CDR3 reads CSARAGAVGGRAVDTQYF.

This sequence joins TRBV7-9 and TRBJ1-2. Germline V gives CDR1 SEHNR, CDR2 FQNEAQ (reference sequence). The length of the CDR3 is 13 residues. CDR3: CASSSAGNYGYTF.

This CDR3 reads CASSMDATGSYNEQFF. The chain joins TRBV19 to TRBJ2-1. Per the germline V gene, CDR1 is LNHDA and CDR2 is SQIVND (reference sequence). The CDR3 covers 16 residues.

The chain uses TRBV4-1 and TRBJ2-7; TCRdb calls TRBD1, which cannot be checked without DNA. Germline V gene lookup returns CDR1 MGHRA and CDR2 YSYEKL. The CDR3 spans 14 residues. CDR3 in amino acids: CASSQDTGNYEQYF.

V usage is TRBV12-3 or TRBV12-4 and J usage is TRBJ2-1; the D call from TCRdb, TRBD1, cannot be confirmed without DNA. The CDR3 is made up of 14 amino acids. The CDR3 reads CASSPTGGYNEQFF.

V usage is TRBV7-9 and J usage is TRBJ1-4. Germline loops: CDR1 SEHNR, CDR2 FQNEAQ (reference sequence). The CDR3 has 16 amino acids. CDR3 in amino acids: CASSLATGDGNEKLFF.